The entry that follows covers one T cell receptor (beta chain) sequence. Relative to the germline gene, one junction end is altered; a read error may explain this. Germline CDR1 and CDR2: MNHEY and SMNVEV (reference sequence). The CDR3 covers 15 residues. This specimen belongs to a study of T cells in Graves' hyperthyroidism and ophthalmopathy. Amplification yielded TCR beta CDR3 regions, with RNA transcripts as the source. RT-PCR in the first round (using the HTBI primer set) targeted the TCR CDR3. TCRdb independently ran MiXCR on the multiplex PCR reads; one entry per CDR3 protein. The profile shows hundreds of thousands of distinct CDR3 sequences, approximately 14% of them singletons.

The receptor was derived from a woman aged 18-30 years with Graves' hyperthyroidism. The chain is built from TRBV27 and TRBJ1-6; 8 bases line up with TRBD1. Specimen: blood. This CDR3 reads CASNRAGGRDSPPHF. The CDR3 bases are TGTGCCAGCAACCGAGCAGGGGGCAGGGATTCACCCCCCCACTTT.